This paragraph covers one T cell receptor beta chain sequence. Trimming left V 1 base short and J 5 bases short, with 12 bases between. The CDR3 has 15 amino acids. CDR1 and CDR2 (germline): LGHNA, YNFKEQ. This sample was taken from a study of blood T cell repertoires in COVID-19. Authors' analysis steps: Counts of nucleated cells, estimated from reference gene primer amplification, were obtained. Measured with immunoSEQ multiplex PCR; TCRdb has only the in-frame clones, and not every one. The V and J calls and clone size come from that table; D and trimming were worked out from the DNA. The table lists about 230,000 clones, around 80% of them singletons.

The sample taken for sequencing was peripheral blood. The clonotype comes from a woman aged 40 to 49 who had recovered from COVID-19. The chain recombines TRBV4-2 with TRBJ2-1; D call uncertain. CDR3 nucleotide sequence: TGTGCCAGCAGCCAAGTAATCTACCCGGACAATGAGCAGTTCTTC. As protein: CASSQVIYPDNEQFF.